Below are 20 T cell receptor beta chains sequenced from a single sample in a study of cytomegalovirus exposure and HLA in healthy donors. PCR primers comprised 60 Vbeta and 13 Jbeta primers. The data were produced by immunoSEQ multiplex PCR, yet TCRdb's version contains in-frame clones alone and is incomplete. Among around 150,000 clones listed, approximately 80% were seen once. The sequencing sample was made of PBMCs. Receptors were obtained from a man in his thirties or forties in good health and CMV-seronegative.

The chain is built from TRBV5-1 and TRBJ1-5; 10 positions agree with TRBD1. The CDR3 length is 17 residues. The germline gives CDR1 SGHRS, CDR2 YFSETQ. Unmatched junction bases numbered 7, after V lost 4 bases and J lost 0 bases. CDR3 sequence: CASSPGQGLNSNQPQHF. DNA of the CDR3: TGCGCCAGCAGCCCGGGACAGGGGCTTAATAGCAATCAGCCCCAGCATTTT.

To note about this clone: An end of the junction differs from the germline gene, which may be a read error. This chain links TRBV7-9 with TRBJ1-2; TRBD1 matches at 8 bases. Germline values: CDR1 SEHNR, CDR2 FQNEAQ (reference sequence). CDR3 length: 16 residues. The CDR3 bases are TGTTCCAGCAGCTCAGGGACAGGCCTCCCAGGCTATGGCTACACCTTC. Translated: CSSSSGTGLPGYGYTF.

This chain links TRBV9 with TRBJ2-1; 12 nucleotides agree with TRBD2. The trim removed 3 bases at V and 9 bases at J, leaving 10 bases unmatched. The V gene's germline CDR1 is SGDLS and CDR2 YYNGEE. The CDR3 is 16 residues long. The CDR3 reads CASSEPGLAGYGEQFF. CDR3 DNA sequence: TGTGCCAGCAGCGAACCGGGACTAGCGGGTTACGGTGAGCAGTTCTTC.

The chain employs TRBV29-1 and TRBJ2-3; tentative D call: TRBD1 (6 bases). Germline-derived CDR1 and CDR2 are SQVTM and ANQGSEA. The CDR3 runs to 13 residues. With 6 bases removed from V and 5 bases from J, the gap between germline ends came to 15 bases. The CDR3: CSVPTQGGDTQYF. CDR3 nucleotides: TGCAGCGTACCAACCCAAGGGGGAGATACGCAGTATTTT.

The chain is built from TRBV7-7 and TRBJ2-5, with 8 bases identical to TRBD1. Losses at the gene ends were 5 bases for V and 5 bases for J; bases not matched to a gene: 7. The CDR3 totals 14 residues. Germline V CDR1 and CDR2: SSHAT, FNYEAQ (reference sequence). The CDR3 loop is CASSPTGAGETQYF. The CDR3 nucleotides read TGTGCCAGCAGCCCGACAGGGGCAGGGGAGACCCAGTACTTC. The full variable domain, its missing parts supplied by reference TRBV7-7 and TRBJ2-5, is GAGVSQSPRYKVTKRGQDVTLRCDPISSHATLYWYQQALGQGPEFLTYFNYEAQPDKSGLPSDRFSAERPEGSISTLTIQRTEQRDSAMYRCASSPTGAGETQYFGPGTRLLVL.

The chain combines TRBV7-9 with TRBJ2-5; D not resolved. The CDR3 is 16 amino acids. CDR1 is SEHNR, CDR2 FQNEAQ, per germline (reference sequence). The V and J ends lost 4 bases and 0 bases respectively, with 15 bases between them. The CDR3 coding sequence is TGTGCCAGCAGCTCCGTTGGTTCGGTATACCAAGAGACCCAGTACTTC. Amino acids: CASSSVGSVYQETQYF.

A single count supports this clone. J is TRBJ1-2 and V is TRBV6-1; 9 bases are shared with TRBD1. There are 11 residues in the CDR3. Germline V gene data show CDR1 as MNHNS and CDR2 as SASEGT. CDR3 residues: CPPGTGCGYTF. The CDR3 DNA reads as TGTCCACCCGGGACAGGGTGTGGCTACACCTTC.

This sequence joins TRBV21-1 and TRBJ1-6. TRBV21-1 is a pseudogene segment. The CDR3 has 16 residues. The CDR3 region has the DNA TGTGCCAGCAGCCCCCAGTTAGCACTTTCCAATTCACCCCTCCACTTT. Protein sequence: CASSPQLALSNSPLHF.

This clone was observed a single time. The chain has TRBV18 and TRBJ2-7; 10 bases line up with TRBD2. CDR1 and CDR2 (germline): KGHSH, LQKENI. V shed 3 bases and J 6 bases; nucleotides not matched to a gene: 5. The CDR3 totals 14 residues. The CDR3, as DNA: TGTGCCAGCTCACCGAGCGGGAGGGCCGTCGAGCAGTACTTC. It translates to CASSPSGRAVEQYF.

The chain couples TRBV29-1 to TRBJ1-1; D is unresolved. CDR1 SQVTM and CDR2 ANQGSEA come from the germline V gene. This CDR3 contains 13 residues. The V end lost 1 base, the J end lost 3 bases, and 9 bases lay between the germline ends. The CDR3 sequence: CSVEGRGYTEAFF. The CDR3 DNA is TGCAGCGTTGAAGGCCGGGGATACACTGAAGCTTTCTTT.

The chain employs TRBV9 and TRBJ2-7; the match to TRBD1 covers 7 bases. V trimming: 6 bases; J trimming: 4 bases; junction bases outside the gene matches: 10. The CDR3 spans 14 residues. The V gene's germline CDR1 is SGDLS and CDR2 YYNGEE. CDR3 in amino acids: CASNQQGPGYEQYF. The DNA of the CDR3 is TGTGCCAGCAACCAACAGGGGCCGGGGTACGAGCAGTACTTC.

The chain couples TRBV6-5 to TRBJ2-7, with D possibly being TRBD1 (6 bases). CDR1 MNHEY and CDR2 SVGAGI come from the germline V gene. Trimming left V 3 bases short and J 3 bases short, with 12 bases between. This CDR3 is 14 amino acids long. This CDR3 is CASSYTGKGYEQYF. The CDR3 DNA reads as TGTGCCAGCAGTTATACAGGGAAGGGCTACGAGCAGTACTTC.

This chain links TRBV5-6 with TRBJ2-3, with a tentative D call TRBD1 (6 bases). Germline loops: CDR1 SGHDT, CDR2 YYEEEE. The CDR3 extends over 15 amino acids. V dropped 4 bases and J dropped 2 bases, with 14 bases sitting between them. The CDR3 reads CASSPGTLTTDTQYF. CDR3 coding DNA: TGTGCCAGCAGCCCGGGGACATTGACCACAGATACGCAGTATTTT. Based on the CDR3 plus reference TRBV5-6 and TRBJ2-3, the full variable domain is DAGVTQSPTHLIKTRGQQVTLRCSPKSGHDTVSWYQQALGQGPQFIFQYYEEEERQRGNFPDRFSGHQFPNYSSELNVNALLLGDSALYLCASSPGTLTTDTQYFGPGTRLTVL.

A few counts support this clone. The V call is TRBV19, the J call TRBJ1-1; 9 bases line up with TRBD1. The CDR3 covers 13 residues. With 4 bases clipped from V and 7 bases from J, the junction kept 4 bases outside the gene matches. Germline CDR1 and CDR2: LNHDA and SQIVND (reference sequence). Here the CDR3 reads CASSRDRDHEAFF. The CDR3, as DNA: TGTGCCAGTAGTAGGGACAGGGACCATGAAGCTTTCTTT.

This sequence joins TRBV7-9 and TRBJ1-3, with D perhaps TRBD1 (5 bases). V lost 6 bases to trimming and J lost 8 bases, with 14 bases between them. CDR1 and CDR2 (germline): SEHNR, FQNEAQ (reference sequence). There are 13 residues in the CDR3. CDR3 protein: CASRPMGGDTIYF. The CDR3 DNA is TGTGCCAGCAGGCCAATGGGGGGAGACACCATATATTTT.

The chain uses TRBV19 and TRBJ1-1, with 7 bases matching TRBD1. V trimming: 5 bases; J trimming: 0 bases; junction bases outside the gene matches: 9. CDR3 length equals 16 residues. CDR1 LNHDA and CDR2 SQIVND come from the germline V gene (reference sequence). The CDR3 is CASSATGTVMNTEAFF. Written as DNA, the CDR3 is TGTGCCAGTAGTGCCACCGGGACAGTTATGAACACTGAAGCTTTCTTT.

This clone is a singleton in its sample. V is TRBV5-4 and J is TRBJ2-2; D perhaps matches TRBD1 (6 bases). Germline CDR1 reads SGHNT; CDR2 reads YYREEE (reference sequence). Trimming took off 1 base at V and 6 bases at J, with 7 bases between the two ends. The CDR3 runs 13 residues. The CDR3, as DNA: TGTGCCAGCAGCTTGCAGGGGCCCGGGGAGCTGTTTTTT. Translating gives CASSLQGPGELFF.

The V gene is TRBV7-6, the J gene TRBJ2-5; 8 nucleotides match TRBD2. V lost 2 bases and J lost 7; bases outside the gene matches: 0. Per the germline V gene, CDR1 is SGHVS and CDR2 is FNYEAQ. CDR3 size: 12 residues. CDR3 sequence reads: CASSLSGRTQYF. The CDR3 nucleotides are TGTGCCAGCAGCTTAAGCGGGAGGACCCAGTACTTC.

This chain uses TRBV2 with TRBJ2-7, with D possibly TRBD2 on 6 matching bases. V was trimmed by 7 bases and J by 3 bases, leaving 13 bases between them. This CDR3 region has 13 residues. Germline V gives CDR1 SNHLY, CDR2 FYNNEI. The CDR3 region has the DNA TGTGCCAGCAAAGGCGGGGAGATCTACGAGCAGTACTTC. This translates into CASKGGEIYEQYF.

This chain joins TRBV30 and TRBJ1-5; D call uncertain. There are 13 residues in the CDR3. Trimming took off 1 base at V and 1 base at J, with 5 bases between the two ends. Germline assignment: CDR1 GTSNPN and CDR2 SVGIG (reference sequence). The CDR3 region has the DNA TGTGCCTGGAGTGGGCAGAGCAATCAGCCCCAGCATTTT. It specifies CAWSGQSNQPQHF.